This TCR beta chain was obtained from a study of T cell responses to AZD1222 COVID-19 vaccine. Study-level findings and limits: Clonal diversity may have been underestimated, and the donors were mostly white British, with more females than males. It was only after the peak T cell response that any repertoires were sampled. Spike-specific TCR breadth and depth were elevated following two AZD1222 doses.

In regard to this clone: Its cognate antigen is unknown.

This table comes from immunoSEQ multiplex PCR, and its TCRdb copy is limited to in-frame clones, with some not included. In the table there are fewer than 70,000 clones, approximately 89% of which are singletons. Combined were second doses at about 4 or about 12 weeks. The V gene lost 1 base and the J gene lost 0 bases, with 13 bases spanning the gap. From germline, CDR1 is SGHDN and CDR2 FVKESK. The CDR3 covers 17 residues. This receptor was obtained from an adult who received the AZD1222 COVID-19 vaccine. Material: peripheral blood, obtained 28 days after the second AZD1222 dose. The rearrangement links TRBV14 to TRBJ1-5, with a tentative D call TRBD1 (5 bases). The CDR3 here is CASSQVGQGGSNQPQHF. The CDR3 bases are TGTGCCAGCAGCCAAGTTGGGCAGGGCGGTAGCAATCAGCCCCAGCATTTT.